This record covers a single TCR beta chain. Its antigen is currently not known. Looking up the germline V gene yields CDR1 SGDLS and CDR2 YYNGEE. The CDR3 measures 15 amino acids from cysteine to phenylalanine. No coding sequence is recorded. From each donor, a roughly 2.5 ml peripheral blood sample was collected into PAXgene tubes and stored at -80 degrees C. Without T cell sorting, total RNA was isolated from whole blood using the PAXgene blood miRNA kit on an automated QIAcube. Peripheral blood from monozygotic twin pairs, either concordant or discordant for inflammatory bowel disease, underwent deep TCRalpha and TCRbeta repertoire profiling that used unique molecular barcoding. Smoking habits were recorded for all twin pairs, and each individual was classified as a current, former or never smoker. The sample belongs to a study of monozygotic twins with inflammatory bowel disease (dated by TCRdb to the late 2010s). Background on the whole study: The complete study included about 28 monozygotic twin pairs: 19 IBD-discordant Danish pairs and nine German pairs, of which four were IBD-concordant and five were IBD-discordant. Within discordant pairs, disease-associated traits were sought mainly by comparing IBD patients with their genetically identical healthy co-twins. Each individual had, on average, about 151 000 unique TCRalpha sequences and 181 000 unique TCRbeta sequences available for analysis. Summary of the overall study and its limitations: The analysis was unable to tell different T cell subtypes apart. Compared with healthy twins, IBD patients had fewer clonotypes in common with other individuals, a difference most pronounced in patients showing signs of disease activity. No difference in repertoire similarity was observed between concordant and discordant twins, possibly owing to limited statistical power. No single strong signal or clonotype linked to IBD turned up in the results, so the idea that one exists was not supported. Background noise and inter-individual variability may have been introduced into the repertoires by the differing immunosuppressive treatments among patients. Measured by the inverse Simpson index, TCRbeta repertoire diversity was lower in IBD patients than in their healthy co-twins.

The library came from 5' RACE. The input for every TCR library was 3,500 to 4,500 ng of total RNA. For each sample, cDNA synthesis was carried out in eight separate reactions using SMARTScribe reverse transcriptase. Unique molecular identifiers containing a 6-nucleotide sample barcode were introduced through template switching during cDNA synthesis. Amplification of TCRalpha and TCRbeta cDNA involved two nested PCRs of 16 and 9 cycles, and each PCR was followed by bead purification. Before amplification, the cDNA was both treated with uracil DNA-glycosylase and purified with the QIAquick PCR purification kit. In the second PCR, Illumina TruSeq-compatible adapters and sample-specific barcodes were added. Library quality and concentration were checked on TapeStation and Qubit, and libraries were pooled at roughly 5.1 ng each. Pooled libraries were sequenced on an Illumina HiSeq2500 single-index Rapid Run with 2 x 100 bp reads and custom sequencing primers. In the authors' own workflow: MiGEC version 1.2.6 was used for UMI-based consensus assembly, which corrected PCR and sequencing errors. MiXCR version 2.1.1 was used for V(D)J alignment, clonotype assembly and CDR3 extraction. Normalisation of gene usage, clonotype sharing and MAIT/NKT TCR abundance was achieved by analysing the top 1000, 10 000 and 20 000 clonotypes per sample. Diversity was computed as the inverse Simpson index with the vegan R package after downsampling to 27 000 UMIs. Statistical testing used paired Mann-Whitney U tests on the discordant twin pairs and applied Benjamini-Hochberg correction for multiple testing. TCRdb reprocessed the reads, and each CDR3 protein sequence is entered once, without DNA. The V and J calls here are based on TCRdb, not the publication. The sample's records list about 420,000 distinct CDR3 sequences. 2.4% of the sample is taken by the ten largest.

The receptor's source is a human donor with ulcerative colitis or Crohn's disease, or a healthy co-twin of an affected twin (not recorded which). The receptor chain draws on TRBV9 and TRBJ1-6. The material sequenced was blood. The CDR3 protein is CASSATGAYNSPLHF.